This is a list of T cell receptor beta chains from one sample in a study of cytomegalovirus exposure and HLA in healthy donors. The assay was immunoSEQ multiplex PCR, and TCRdb's table has in-frame clones only and misses some. The sample lists fewer than 200,000 clones, approximately 80% occurring once. Sequenced: PBMCs. The receptors derive from a male donor in good health and CMV-seropositive. Both conserved end residues are part of each CDR3. Each record gives: J gene, V gene, clone size, D gene, CDR3 DNA, CDR3 protein. D genes are given only for firm matches. The listing skips clone size in some rows; elsewhere it reads once, few, many or a size class.

TRBJ2-7	TRBV6-5	.	.	TGTGCCAGCAGTTACATCGGGGAGCACTACGAGCAGTACTTC	CASSYIGEHYEQYF
TRBJ1-1	TRBV6-1	few	.	TGTGCCAGCCTTCGAGCAGGTGAAGCTTTCTTT	CASLRAGEAFF
TRBJ1-4	TRBV5-4	.	.	TGTGCCAGCAGCTTGGGGGCAGGGGATCAACTGTTTTTT	CASSLGAGDQLFF
TRBJ2-7	TRBV10-3	.	.	TGTGCCATCAGTGAGTCTGGCGGGGCGGGGGAGCAGTACTTC	CAISESGGAGEQYF
TRBJ2-2	TRBV11-3	.	.	TGTGCCAGCAGCTTAGACGCGGGGGCGGTCGCCGGGGAGCTGTTTTTT	CASSLDAGAVAGELFF
TRBJ1-5	TRBV18	.	.	TGTGCCAGCTCACCACGTAACAGGGATGGCAATCAGCCCCAGCATTTT	CASSPRNRDGNQPQHF
TRBJ1-2	TRBV5-1	.	TRBD1	TGCGCCAGCAGCCCAATGCCGGGACAGGGGGCGATTGGGTATGGCTACACCTTC	CASSPMPGQGAIGYGYTF
TRBJ2-7	TRBV4-2	.	.	TGTGCCAGCAGCCAAGATCCCAGCGCAACCTACGAGCAGTACTTC	CASSQDPSATYEQYF
TRBJ1-6	TRBV30	.	TRBD1	TGTGCCTTGACAGGGAATAATTCACCCCTCCACTTT	CALTGNNSPLHF
TRBJ2-7	TRBV19	.	.	TGTGCCAGTAGTCGGCAGGGGAGAGGCTACGAGCAGTACTTC	CASSRQGRGYEQYF
TRBJ2-1	TRBV19	many	.	TGTGCCAGTAGTATAGGAGAGGGTTATGAGCAGTTCTTC	CASSIGEGYEQFF
TRBJ1-2	TRBV6-5	.	TRBD1	TGTGCCAGCAGTTACCACTCGGGACAGGGAAATTATGGCTACACCTTC	CASSYHSGQGNYGYTF
TRBJ2-5	TRBV19	.	TRBD2	TGTGCCAGTAGTATGTCGAGCGGGGGGGTGTACCAAGAGACCCAGTACTTC	CASSMSSGGVYQETQYF
TRBJ1-4	TRBV5-4	.	.	TGTGCCAGCAGCTTGGTGCCAGAGGCAACTAATGAAAAACTGTTTTTT	CASSLVPEATNEKLFF
TRBJ1-2	TRBV5-6	.	.	TGTGCCAGCAGCCCCAAAATGGGAGGGTATGGCTACACCTTC	CASSPKMGGYGYTF
TRBJ2-3	TRBV7-2	.	.	TGTGCCAGCATGGCTTTTGCAGATACGCAGTATTTT	CASMAFADTQYF
TRBJ2-7	TRBV2	few	.	TGTGCCAGCAGTGACGGGGACTCCTACGAGCAGTACTTC	CASSDGDSYEQYF
TRBJ2-7	TRBV12-5	.	TRBD1	TGTGCTAGTGGTTCCGGGACAGGGGCGTTCTACGAGCAGTACTTC	CASGSGTGAFYEQYF
TRBJ2-3	TRBV9	.	TRBD2	TGTGCCAGCAGCGTAGGTCAGCTAGCGGGGGTCGGAGATACGCAGTATTTT	CASSVGQLAGVGDTQYF
TRBJ2-7	TRBV4-2	medium-sized	.	TGTGCCAGCAGCCAAGCGGAAGGGGAAGGATCCTACGAGCAGTACTTC	CASSQAEGEGSYEQYF
TRBJ2-7	TRBV12-5	.	TRBD1	TGTGCTAGTGGTTTGGAGGGGGCCGAGCAGTACTTC	CASGLEGAEQYF
TRBJ1-1	TRBV29-1	.	TRBD1	TGCAGCGTTACCCTCGGGGCAGGGGGAGCTTTCTTT	CSVTLGAGGAFF
TRBJ1-5	TRBV5-6	.	TRBD1	TGTGCCAGCAGCTTTCAGACAGGGTGGAGCAATCAGCCCCAGCATTTT	CASSFQTGWSNQPQHF
TRBJ1-2	TRBV7-3	.	.	TGTGCCAGCAGCATAAGTTCGGCTAACTATGGCTACACCTTC	CASSISSANYGYTF
TRBJ1-1	TRBV9	few	TRBD1	TGTGCCAGCAGCCCTCGGACAGGGGAAGCTTTCTTT	CASSPRTGEAFF
TRBJ2-2	TRBV5-1	.	.	TGCGCCAGCAGCGAGGCACCCAACACCGGGGAGCTGTTTTTT	CASSEAPNTGELFF
TRBJ2-2	TRBV30	.	.	TGTGCCTGTAGGAGGGCGTCGAACACCGGGGAGCTGTTTTTT	CACRRASNTGELFF